This entry describes one T cell receptor (beta chain). What it recognizes is unknown. Data came from immunoSEQ multiplex PCR; TCRdb stores just in-frame clones and leaves some out. The sample includes 80,000 to 100,000 clones, approximately 88% of them seen just once. The CDR3 extends over 15 amino acids. CDR1 and CDR2 (germline): ENHRY, SYGVKD. Trimming took 1 base from V and 4 from J, leaving 10 bases between them. The data stem from a study of T cell responses to AZD1222 COVID-19 vaccine. Whole-study findings and limits: Possibly, clonal diversity was underestimated; donors were largely white British and included more females.

V is TRBV10-3 and J is TRBJ2-2; D remains ambiguous. The source was peripheral blood, collected 28 days after the second AZD1222 dose. The clonotype comes from an adult who received the AZD1222 COVID-19 vaccine. Written as DNA, the CDR3 is TGTGCCATCAGTGAGTGGGAACCCATCACCGGGGAGCTGTTTTTT. Its translation: CAISEWEPITGELFF.